These T cell receptor beta chains were read from a single sample in a study of blood T cell repertoires in COVID-19. Libraries were prepared by immunoSEQ multiplex PCR; TCRdb keeps only in-frame clonotypes and omits some of them. Of a few hundred thousand clones detected, about 90% appear once; the ten largest clones hold over 13%. The sequenced material came from PBMCs or T cells enriched from blood (not recorded which). The receptor source for this set is a young man who had been exposed to COVID-19. CDR3s include the opening cysteine and the closing phenylalanine or tryptophan. A D gene is named only where the DNA matches it firmly. Rows give clone size only sometimes, using once, few, many, or a class for an expanded clone.

D: NA
size: NA
J: TRBJ2-1
V: TRBV20-1
DNA: TGCAGTGCTAGTTTCATAAAGAGGGCGAGCAATGAGCAGTTCTTC
CDR3: CSASFIKRASNEQFF

D: TRBD2
size: NA
J: TRBJ2-1
V: TRBV6-6
DNA: TGTGCCAGCAGTCCCTGGAGGACGGGGGGGCCTCAGGATGAGCAGTTCTTC
CDR3: CASSPWRTGGPQDEQFF

D: NA
size: once
J: TRBJ1-3
V: TRBV30
DNA: TGTGCCTGGGGGAGGGGGGGAAACACCATATATTTT
CDR3: CAWGRGGNTIYF

D: NA
size: NA
J: TRBJ1-1
V: TRBV12-3/TRBV12-4
DNA: TGTGCCAGCAGCTATCAGGCCTCCACTGAAGCTTTCTTT
CDR3: CASSYQASTEAFF

D: NA
size: NA
J: TRBJ2-7
V: TRBV21-1
DNA: TGTGCCAGCAATACCAGGGGAGACAACGAGCAGTACTTC
CDR3: CASNTRGDNEQYF

D: TRBD1
size: NA
J: TRBJ1-2
V: TRBV6-2/TRBV6-3
DNA: TGTGCCAGCAGTCCGGACAGGTTTGGCTACACCTTC
CDR3: CASSPDRFGYTF

D: TRBD1
size: NA
J: TRBJ1-2
V: TRBV7-6
DNA: TGTGCCAGCAGCGCCGGGACAGGGGCTAACTATGGCTACACCTTC
CDR3: CASSAGTGANYGYTF

D: TRBD1
size: NA
J: TRBJ2-7
V: TRBV7-9
DNA: TGTGCCAGCAGCTTAGAATTGGGGACAGGGGTTCTCGAGCAGTACTTC
CDR3: CASSLELGTGVLEQYF

D: TRBD1
size: once
J: TRBJ1-2
V: TRBV9
DNA: TGTGCCAGCAGCGTAGCAGGGGGCGGGGATGGCTACACCTTC
CDR3: CASSVAGGGDGYTF

D: NA
size: NA
J: TRBJ2-2
V: TRBV11-2
DNA: TGTGCCAGCAGCTTAGTATCAGGGCGTCACGGGGAGCTGTTTTTT
CDR3: CASSLVSGRHGELFF

D: NA
size: few
J: TRBJ1-3
V: TRBV30
DNA: TGTGCCTGGACCCATCGCGGTGGAAACACCATATATTTT
CDR3: CAWTHRGGNTIYF

D: NA
size: NA
J: TRBJ1-2
V: TRBV29-1
DNA: TGCAGCGTTGTTGTCCCAGGGAAGGACTATGGCTACACCTTC
CDR3: CSVVVPGKDYGYTF

D: NA
size: NA
J: TRBJ1-2
V: TRBV4-1
DNA: TGCGCCAGCAGCCAAGTCGCGGGCATCTATGGCTACACCTTC
CDR3: CASSQVAGIYGYTF

D: TRBD1
size: NA
J: TRBJ1-5
V: TRBV20-1
DNA: TGCAGTGCTAGTTCTGGGGCCGGAGGGGGCGCAGGGCAGCCCCAGCATTTT
CDR3: CSASSGAGGGAGQPQHF

D: TRBD2
size: NA
J: TRBJ2-2
V: TRBV7-3
DNA: TGTGCCAGCAGCTGGAGCGGGGGGACAAACACCGGGGAGCTGTTTTTT
CDR3: CASSWSGGTNTGELFF

D: TRBD1
size: NA
J: TRBJ1-1
V: TRBV7-6
DNA: TGTGCCAGCAGCTTATCCCCAGGGGGCAACACTGAAGCTTTCTTT
CDR3: CASSLSPGGNTEAFF

D: TRBD2
size: NA
J: TRBJ2-1
V: TRBV9
DNA: TGTGCCAGCAGCGTTGGAGCGGGGGCTTACAATGAGCAGTTCTTC
CDR3: CASSVGAGAYNEQFF

D: TRBD1
size: NA
J: TRBJ2-3
V: TRBV12-5
DNA: TGTGCTAGTGTTATGGACAGGACCACAGATACGCAGTATTTT
CDR3: CASVMDRTTDTQYF

D: NA
size: NA
J: TRBJ1-6
V: TRBV21-1
DNA: TGTGCCAGCAGCAAACCGACCAGGGGATTCGATAATTCACCCCTCCACTTT
CDR3: CASSKPTRGFDNSPLHF

D: TRBD1
size: NA
J: TRBJ2-7
V: TRBV6-4
DNA: TGTGCCAGCAGTGAACAGGGGGCTTTGGAGGAGCAGTACTTC
CDR3: CASSEQGALEEQYF

D: NA
size: once
J: TRBJ2-2
V: TRBV3-1/TRBV3-2
DNA: TGTGCCAGCAGCCAGACTTTTACCGGGGAGCTGTTTTTT
CDR3: CASSQTFTGELFF

D: NA
size: NA
J: TRBJ2-7
V: TRBV14
DNA: TGTGCCAGCAGCGCGGTGATCTGGGAGCAGTACTTC
CDR3: CASSAVIWEQYF

D: NA
size: NA
J: TRBJ2-3
V: TRBV28
DNA: TGTGCCAGCAGTCCCGGTGCGCTAGGCACAGATACGCAGTATTTT
CDR3: CASSPGALGTDTQYF

D: NA
size: NA
J: TRBJ2-3
V: TRBV11-2
DNA: TGTGCCAGCAGCTTGTCGTCTCAGGGCGTGGATACGCAGTATTTT
CDR3: CASSLSSQGVDTQYF